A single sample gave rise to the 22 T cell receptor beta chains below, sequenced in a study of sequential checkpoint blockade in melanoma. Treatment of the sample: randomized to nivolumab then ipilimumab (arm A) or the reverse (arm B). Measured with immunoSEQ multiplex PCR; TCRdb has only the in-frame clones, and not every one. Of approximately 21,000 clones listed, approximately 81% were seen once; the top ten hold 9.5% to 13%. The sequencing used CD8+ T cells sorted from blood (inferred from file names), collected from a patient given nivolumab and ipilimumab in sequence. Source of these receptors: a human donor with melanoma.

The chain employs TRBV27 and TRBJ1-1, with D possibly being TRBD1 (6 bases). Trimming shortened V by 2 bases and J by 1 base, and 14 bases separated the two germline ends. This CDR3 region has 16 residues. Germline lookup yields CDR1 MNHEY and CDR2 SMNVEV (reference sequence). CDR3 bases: TGTGCCAGCAGTTTAAGAGGGGGACCTAAGAACACTGAAGCTTTCTTT. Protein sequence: CASSLRGGPKNTEAFF.

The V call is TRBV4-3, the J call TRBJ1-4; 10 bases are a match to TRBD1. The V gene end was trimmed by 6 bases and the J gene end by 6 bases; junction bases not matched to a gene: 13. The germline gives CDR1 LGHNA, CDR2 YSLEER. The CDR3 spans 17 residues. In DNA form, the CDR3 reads TGCGCCAGCAGTTCCAGACAGGGGGCGCCGGGGGATGAAAAACTGTTTTTT. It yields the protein CASSSRQGAPGDEKLFF.

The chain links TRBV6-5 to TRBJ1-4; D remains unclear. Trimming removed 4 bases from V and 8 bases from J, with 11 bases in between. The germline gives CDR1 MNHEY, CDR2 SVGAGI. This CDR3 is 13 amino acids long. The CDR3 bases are TGTGCCAGCAGTTGGTCAGTAACCGAAAAACTGTTTTTT. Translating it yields CASSWSVTEKLFF.

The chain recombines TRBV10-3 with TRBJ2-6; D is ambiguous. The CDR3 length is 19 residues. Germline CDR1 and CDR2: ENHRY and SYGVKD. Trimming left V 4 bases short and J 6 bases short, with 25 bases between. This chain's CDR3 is CAISGARCRIQSLANVLTF. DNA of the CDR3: TGTGCCATCAGTGGGGCACGCTGTAGGATACAAAGTCTGGCCAACGTCCTGACTTTC.

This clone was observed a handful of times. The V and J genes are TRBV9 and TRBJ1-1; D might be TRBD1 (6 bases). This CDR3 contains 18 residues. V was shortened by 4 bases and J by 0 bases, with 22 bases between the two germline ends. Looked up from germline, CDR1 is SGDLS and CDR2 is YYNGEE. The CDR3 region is CASSTRGGGVSMNTEAFF. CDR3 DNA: TGTGCCAGCAGCACTCGAGGCGGGGGCGTATCCATGAACACTGAAGCTTTCTTT.

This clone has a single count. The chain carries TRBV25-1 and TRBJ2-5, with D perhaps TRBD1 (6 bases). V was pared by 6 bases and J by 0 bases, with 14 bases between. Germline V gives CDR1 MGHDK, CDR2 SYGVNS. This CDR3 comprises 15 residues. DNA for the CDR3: TGTGCCAGCAGGGACGAAGGGACACACCAAGAGACCCAGTACTTC. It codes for CASRDEGTHQETQYF.

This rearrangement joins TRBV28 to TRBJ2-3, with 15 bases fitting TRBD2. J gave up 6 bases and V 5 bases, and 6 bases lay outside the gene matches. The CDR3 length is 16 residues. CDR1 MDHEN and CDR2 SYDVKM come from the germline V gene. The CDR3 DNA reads TGTGCCAGCAGTCACGGACTAGCGGGAGGGGCCGATACGCAGTATTTT. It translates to CASSHGLAGGADTQYF.

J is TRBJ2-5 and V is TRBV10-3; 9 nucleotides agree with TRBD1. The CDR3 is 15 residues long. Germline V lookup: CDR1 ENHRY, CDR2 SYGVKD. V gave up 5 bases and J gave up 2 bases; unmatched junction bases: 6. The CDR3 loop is CAISPGQGGQETQYF. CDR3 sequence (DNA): TGTGCCATCAGTCCGGGACAGGGCGGGCAAGAGACCCAGTACTTC.

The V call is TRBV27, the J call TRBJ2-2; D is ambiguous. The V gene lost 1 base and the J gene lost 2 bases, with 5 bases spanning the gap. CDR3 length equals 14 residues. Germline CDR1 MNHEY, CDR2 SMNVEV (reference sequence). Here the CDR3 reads CASSLFTNTGELFF. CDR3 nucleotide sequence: TGTGCCAGCAGTTTATTTACAAACACCGGGGAGCTGTTTTTT.

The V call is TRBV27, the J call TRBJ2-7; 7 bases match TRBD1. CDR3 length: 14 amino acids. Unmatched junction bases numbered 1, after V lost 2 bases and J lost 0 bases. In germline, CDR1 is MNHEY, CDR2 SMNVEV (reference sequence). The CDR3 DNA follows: TGTGCCAGCAGTTTAGAGGGGGCCTCCTACGAGCAGTACTTC. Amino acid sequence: CASSLEGASYEQYF.

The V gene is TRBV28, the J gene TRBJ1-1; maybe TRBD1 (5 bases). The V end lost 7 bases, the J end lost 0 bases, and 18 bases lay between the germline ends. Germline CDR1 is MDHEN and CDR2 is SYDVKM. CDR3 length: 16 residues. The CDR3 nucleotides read TGTGCCAGCATCTCTCCTGGGGCAGACATGAACACTGAAGCTTTCTTT. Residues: CASISPGADMNTEAFF.

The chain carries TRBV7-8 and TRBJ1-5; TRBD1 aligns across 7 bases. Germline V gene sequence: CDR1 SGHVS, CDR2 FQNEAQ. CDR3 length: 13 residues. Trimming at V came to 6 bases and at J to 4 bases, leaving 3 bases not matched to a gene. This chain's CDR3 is CASSRDSNQPQHF. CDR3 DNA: TGTGCCAGCAGTAGGGACAGTAATCAGCCCCAGCATTTT.

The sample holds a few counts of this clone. This CDR3 reads CASMREYYGYTF. In DNA form, the CDR3 reads TGTGCCAGTATGCGTGAATACTATGGCTACACCTTC. The chain combines TRBV19 with TRBJ1-2; no reliable D call. V was shortened by 7 bases and J by 3 bases, with 9 bases between the two germline ends. In germline, CDR1 is LNHDA, CDR2 SQIVND (reference sequence). This CDR3 has 12 residues.

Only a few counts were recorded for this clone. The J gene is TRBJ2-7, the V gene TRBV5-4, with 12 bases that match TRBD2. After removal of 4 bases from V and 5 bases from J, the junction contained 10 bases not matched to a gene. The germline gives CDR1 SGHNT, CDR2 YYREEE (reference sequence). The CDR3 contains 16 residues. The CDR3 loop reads CASSQNLAGGSDEQYF. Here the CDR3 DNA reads TGTGCCAGCAGCCAAAATCTAGCGGGAGGGTCAGACGAGCAGTACTTC.

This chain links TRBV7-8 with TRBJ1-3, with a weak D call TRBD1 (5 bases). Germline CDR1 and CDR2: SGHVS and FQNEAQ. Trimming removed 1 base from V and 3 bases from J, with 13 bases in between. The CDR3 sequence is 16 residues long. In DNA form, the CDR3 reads TGTGCCAGCAGCTTAGGTTTCAGGGCGGTTGGAAACACCATATATTTT. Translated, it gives CASSLGFRAVGNTIYF.

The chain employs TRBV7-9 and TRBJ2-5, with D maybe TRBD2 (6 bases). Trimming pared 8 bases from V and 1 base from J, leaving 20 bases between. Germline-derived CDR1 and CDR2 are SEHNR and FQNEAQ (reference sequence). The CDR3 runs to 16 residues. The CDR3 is CASLAWSGGLQETQYF. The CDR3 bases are TGTGCCAGCCTCGCATGGAGTGGGGGACTCCAAGAGACCCAGTACTTC. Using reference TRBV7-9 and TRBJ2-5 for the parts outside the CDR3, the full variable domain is DTGVSQNPRHKITKRGQNVTFRCDPISEHNRLYWYRQTLGQGPEFLTYFQNEAQLEKSRLLSDRFSAERPKGSFSTLEIQRTEQGDSAMYLCASLAWSGGLQETQYFGPGTRLLVL.

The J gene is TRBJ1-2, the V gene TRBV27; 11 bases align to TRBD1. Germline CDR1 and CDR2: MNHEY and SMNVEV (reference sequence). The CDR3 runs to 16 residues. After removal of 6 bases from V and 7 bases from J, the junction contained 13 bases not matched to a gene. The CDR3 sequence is CASSYLGTGGGAGYTF. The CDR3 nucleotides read TGTGCCAGCAGCTATCTCGGGACAGGGGGAGGGGCTGGCTACACCTTC.

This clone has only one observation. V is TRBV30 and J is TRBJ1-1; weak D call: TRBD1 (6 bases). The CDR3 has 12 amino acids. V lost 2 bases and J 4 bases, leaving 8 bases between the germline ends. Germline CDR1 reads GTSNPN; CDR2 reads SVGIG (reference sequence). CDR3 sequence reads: CAWSQGSTEAFF. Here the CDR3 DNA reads TGTGCCTGGAGTCAGGGGAGCACTGAAGCTTTCTTT.

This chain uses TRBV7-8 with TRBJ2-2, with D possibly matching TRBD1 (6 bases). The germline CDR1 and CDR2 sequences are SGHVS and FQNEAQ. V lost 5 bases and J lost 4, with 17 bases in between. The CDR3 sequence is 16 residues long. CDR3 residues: CASSLGLGGLTGELFF. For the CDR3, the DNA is TGTGCCAGCAGCCTAGGCCTAGGGGGTCTCACCGGGGAGCTGTTTTTT.

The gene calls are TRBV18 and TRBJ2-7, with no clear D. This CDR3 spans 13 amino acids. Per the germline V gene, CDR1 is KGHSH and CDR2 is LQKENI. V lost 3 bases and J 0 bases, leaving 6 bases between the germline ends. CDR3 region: CASSPDSSYEQYF. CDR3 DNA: TGTGCCAGCTCACCTGACTCCTCCTACGAGCAGTACTTC.

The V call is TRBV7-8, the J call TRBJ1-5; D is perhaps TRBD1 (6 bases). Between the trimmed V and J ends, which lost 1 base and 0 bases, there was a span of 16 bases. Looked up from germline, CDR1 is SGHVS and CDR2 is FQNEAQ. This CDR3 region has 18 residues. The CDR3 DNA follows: TGTGCCAGCAGCTTAGAGGTTTGGACAGCCTATAGCAATCAGCCCCAGCATTTT. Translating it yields CASSLEVWTAYSNQPQHF.

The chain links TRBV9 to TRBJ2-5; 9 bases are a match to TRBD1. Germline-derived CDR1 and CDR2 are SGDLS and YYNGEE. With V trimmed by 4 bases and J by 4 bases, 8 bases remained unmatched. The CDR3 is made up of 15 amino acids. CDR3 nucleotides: TGTGCCAGCAGCCTTGGGACAGGGAGGACAGAGACCCAGTACTTC. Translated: CASSLGTGRTETQYF.